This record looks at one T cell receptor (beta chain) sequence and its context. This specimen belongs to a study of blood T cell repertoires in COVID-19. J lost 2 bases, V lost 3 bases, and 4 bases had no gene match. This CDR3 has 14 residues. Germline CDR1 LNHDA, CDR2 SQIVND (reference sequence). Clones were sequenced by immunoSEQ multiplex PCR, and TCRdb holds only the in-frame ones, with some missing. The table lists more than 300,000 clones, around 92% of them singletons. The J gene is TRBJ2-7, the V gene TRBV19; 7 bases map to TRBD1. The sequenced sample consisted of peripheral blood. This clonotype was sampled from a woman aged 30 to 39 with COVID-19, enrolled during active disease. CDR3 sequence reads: CASSIRDRPYEQYF. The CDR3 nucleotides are TGTGCCAGTAGTATCCGGGACAGACCCTACGAGCAGTACTTC.